The clone carrying this T cell receptor beta chain was counted once. Original analysis: Nucleated cell number was recorded as an estimate derived from reference gene primer amplification. Sequencing was performed with immunoSEQ multiplex PCR; in TCRdb, only in-frame clones are kept and a portion is missing. For V, J and clone size, that table is used; D and trimming come from the DNA. This sample has 40,000 to 55,000 clones, with 70% to 85% found just once. The CDR3 totals 14 residues. The germline V gene has CDR1 SGDLS and CDR2 YYNGEE. V was clipped by 2 bases and J by 5 bases, with 13 bases between them. These data belong to a study of blood T cell repertoires in COVID-19.

This rearrangement joins TRBV9 to TRBJ1-1; D ambiguous. The sample was peripheral blood. This TCR came from a man aged 50-59 years with active COVID-19. The DNA for the CDR3 is TGTGCCAGCAGCGTGGGAGTTAGTTGGACTGAAGCTTTCTTT. As protein: CASSVGVSWTEAFF.